These T cell receptor beta chains were read from a single sample in a study of response to subunit inactivated influenza vaccine. From the RT-PCR reads, TCRdb called clonotypes with MiXCR, one entry per CDR3 protein. The sample holds around 600,000 distinct CDR3 sequences, approximately 11% seen once. These data were also reused for a study on T cells expressing NK-cell markers.

The sample here was PBMCs from blood, taken on the day of vaccination. Receptor source: a man aged 50-60 years who received an inactivated influenza vaccine. Both conserved end residues are part of each CDR3. A row's size may be missing; if present it is once, few, many or a size class.

v_call	j_call	clone_size	cdr3_aa
TRBV6-2/TRBV6-3	TRBJ2-7	.	CASSYSKVPGSYEQYF
TRBV10-2	TRBJ1-6	many	CASNRGPNSPLHF
TRBV18	TRBJ2-1	many	CASSPRDRGWHEQFF
TRBV7-2	TRBJ1-2	.	CASSRRMDREVDF
TRBV5-1	TRBJ2-7	.	CASNHPGQGSEQYF
TRBV30	TRBJ2-2	many	CAWRDGASRANTGELFF
TRBV12-3/TRBV12-4	TRBJ1-1	few	CASSWAGGATEAFF
TRBV25-1	TRBJ2-7	.	CASSEIGQQYF
TRBV12-3/TRBV12-4	TRBJ2-7	few	CASSDRDRETYEQYF
TRBV30	TRBJ1-1	few	CAWSSTGDTEAFF
TRBV20-1	TRBJ2-7	few	CSARDPGLMSYEQYF
TRBV5-1	TRBJ2-7	few	CASSLYDYAYEQYF
TRBV7-2	TRBJ2-2	few	CASSTEAGRTGELFF
TRBV9	TRBJ2-2	.	CASSVVVDTGELFF
TRBV5-1	TRBJ2-2	few	CASSLWPRGGGELFF
TRBV25-1	TRBJ2-7	many	CASSAQISYEQYF
TRBV28	TRBJ2-2	few	CASSLLVPNTGELFF
TRBV20-1	TRBJ2-7	.	CSARDGRQGAHEQYF
TRBV27	TRBJ1-5	.	CASSPSWGNQPQHF
TRBV5-1	TRBJ1-1	.	CASSVRQGMGTEAFF
TRBV6-5	TRBJ1-1	.	CASSYSYQTNTEAFF
TRBV4-1	TRBJ2-1	few	CASSQVGTGSDEQFF
TRBV11-2	TRBJ1-2	once	CASSLVSDYGYTF
TRBV24-1	TRBJ2-1	many	CATSDPGTSGGARNEQFF
TRBV28	TRBJ2-2	many	CASSLSGRGTGELFF
TRBV6-5	TRBJ2-7	.	CASSYNTLTGGGYELYF
TRBV7-7	TRBJ2-2	many	CASSLSPGAAGTGELFF
TRBV29-1	TRBJ2-3	.	CSVRGSASGRADTQYF
TRBV6-2/TRBV6-3	TRBJ2-7	hyperexpanded	CASSPNIGEQYF
TRBV10-2	TRBJ1-4	few	CASSEQGSLNEKLFF
TRBV13	TRBJ2-1	few	CASSAYGTALPNEQFF
TRBV5-6	TRBJ2-5	.	CASSSGRRFQETQYF
TRBV24-1	TRBJ1-2	few	CATSETGTGSYGYTF
TRBV6-5	TRBJ2-7	.	CASSSGHPKAGYEQYF
TRBV6-1	TRBJ2-5	few	CASSPDSGGAQETQYF
TRBV7-9	TRBJ2-1	few	CASSTDNNEQFF
TRBV7-6	TRBJ2-7	.	CASSLVLGGTYEQYF
TRBV7-2	TRBJ1-1	.	CASSTRQPRDTEAFF
TRBV12-3/TRBV12-4	TRBJ2-4	.	CASSGFWAGWNIQYF
TRBV12-3/TRBV12-4	TRBJ2-3	many	CASSSLAGAQYF
TRBV5-1	TRBJ2-3	few	CASSPRRAGNTDTQYF
TRBV3-1	TRBJ2-7	.	CASSQNGGGLGYEQYF
TRBV12-3/TRBV12-4	TRBJ1-5	.	CATAAGTGVKQPQHF
TRBV5-1	TRBJ2-3	many	CASSLTGRGTDTQYF
TRBV20-1	TRBJ2-1	.	CSATSTSVVSNEQFF
TRBV18	TRBJ1-2	few	CASSQTGLEYGYTF
TRBV30	TRBJ2-7	few	CAWTRTGALYEQYF
TRBV29-1	TRBJ2-5	many	CSAKRTGETQYF
TRBV9	TRBJ2-7	.	CASSVGWRQNYEQYF
TRBV5-1	TRBJ2-1	.	CASSASLAGDSYNEQFF
TRBV7-9	TRBJ2-5	few	CASTQEPVDRVLATQYF
TRBV5-1	TRBJ2-1	.	CASSPRGREGSEQFF